This TCR beta chain was obtained from a study of cytomegalovirus exposure and HLA in healthy donors. Across the study: Of the donors genotyped, several hundred in all, 65% to 90% fell in the Caucasian-associated ancestry cluster. Notes on the study in general: Clonal expansion was found to be greater in HLA-associated TCR beta chains than in equally common others in a later analysis. For most TCR sequences rarity was the rule, although some public TCRs occurred in many donors.

Participants comprised healthy donors of bone marrow. For this clone: Antigen: not known.

PCR was performed using 60 Vbeta and 13 Jbeta primers. TCRdb's table, derived via immunoSEQ multiplex PCR, lists solely in-frame clones and lacks some. Among about 110,000 clones listed, 80% to 85% were seen once. The germline CDR1 and CDR2 sequences are MGHRA and YSYEKL. The CDR3 contains 15 residues. V lost 1 base and J lost 3, with 11 bases in between. The chain couples TRBV4-1 to TRBJ2-3; possibly TRBD2 for D (5 bases). The sequenced material came from PBMCs. This clonotype was sampled from a woman between 25 and 40 years old in good health and CMV-seronegative. The CDR3: CASSQGTRTTDTQYF. The CDR3 DNA reads TGCGCCAGCAGCCAAGGGACTCGTACTACAGATACGCAGTATTTT.